Shown below are 21 T cell receptor beta chains from a single sample sequenced in a study of CD8+ T cells in alopecia areata. RNA was extracted and reverse transcribed into cDNA as the sequencing template. TCRdb keeps only in-frame clones here, not all; method: immunoSEQ multiplex PCR. The data show about 100,000 clones, with roughly 59% seen just once and roughly 19% held by the top ten. Sequencing was performed on CD8+ T cells sorted from blood. These TCRs come from a human donor in good health.

The V gene is TRBV18, the J gene TRBJ2-2; D possibly corresponds to TRBD2 (6 bases). V was clipped by 8 bases and J by 4 bases, with 17 bases between them. The CDR3 sequence is 15 residues long. In germline, CDR1 is KGHSH, CDR2 LQKENI. CDR3 loop: CASPNGRESTGELFF. DNA for the CDR3: TGTGCCAGCCCAAATGGACGGGAGTCCACCGGGGAGCTGTTTTTT.

The chain joins TRBV29-1 to TRBJ2-3; 8 nucleotides match TRBD2. The length of the CDR3 is 13 residues. The germline gives CDR1 SQVTM, CDR2 ANQGSEA. With 6 bases clipped from V and 2 bases from J, the junction kept 4 bases outside the gene matches. The CDR3 loop reads CSVTSGDTDTQYF. In nucleotides, the CDR3 is TGCAGCGTCACTAGCGGCGACACAGATACGCAGTATTTT.

V usage is TRBV27 and J usage is TRBJ1-6; possible D gene TRBD1, 6 bases. The ends were cut back, 3 bases at V and 10 bases at J, with 13 bases in the middle. This CDR3 region has 14 residues. Germline V CDR1 and CDR2: MNHEY, SMNVEV (reference sequence). CDR3 region: CASSFGRGGSPLHF. The DNA of the CDR3 is TGTGCCAGCAGTTTCGGCAGGGGCGGCTCACCCCTCCACTTT.

The chain recombines TRBV7-6 with TRBJ2-1; TRBD2 aligns across 13 bases. Germline V gives CDR1 SGHVS, CDR2 FNYEAQ. CDR3 length: 17 amino acids. V lost 1 base, J lost 6 bases, and 6 bases stayed unmatched. The CDR3 DNA reads as TGTGCCAGCAGCTTAGAACTAGCGGGGGGGCTTGGCAATGAGCAGTTCTTC. Amino acids: CASSLELAGGLGNEQFF.

This clone appeared a few times. The V gene is TRBV4-1, the J gene TRBJ2-2; D tentatively fits TRBD1 or TRBD2 (6 bases each). Germline values: CDR1 MGHRA, CDR2 YSYEKL. V was pared by 6 bases and J by 6 bases, with 17 bases between. The CDR3 length is 15 residues. CDR3 protein: CASRLGGLVPGELFF. The CDR3 bases are TGCGCCAGCAGGCTAGGGGGGCTGGTCCCCGGGGAGCTGTTTTTT.

About this clone: This likely reflects a read error, since a far larger clone is one base away. At the DNA level, this CDR3 is encoded by other sequences in the same sample as well. J is TRBJ2-5 and V is TRBV7-2; the match to TRBD2 covers 13 bases. The ends lost 5 bases at V and 3 bases at J; junction bases unmatched: 6. Germline loops: CDR1 SGHTA, CDR2 FQGNSA. The CDR3 covers 16 residues. CDR3 DNA: TGTGCCAGCAGCCAACTAGGACTAGCGGGGGAAGAGACCCAGTACTTC. Translation gives CASSQLGLAGEETQYF.

The rearrangement uses TRBV4-3 and TRBJ2-3; either TRBD1 or TRBD2 may fit D (5 bases each). CDR1 is LGHNA, CDR2 YSLEER, per germline. Trimming pared 0 bases from V and 4 bases from J, leaving 17 bases between. The CDR3 is 17 amino acids. CDR3 DNA: TGCGCCAGCAGCCAAGACGGCCCTCCTCTGGGACCAGATACGCAGTATTTT. Translation gives CASSQDGPPLGPDTQYF.

The rearrangement joins TRBV4-1 to TRBJ2-7, with TRBD1 matching over 10 bases. This CDR3 contains 16 residues. V lost 4 bases to trimming and J lost 3 bases; unmatched junction nucleotides: 9. The germline gives CDR1 MGHRA, CDR2 YSYEKL. CDR3 DNA: TGCGCCAGCAGCCTATCGTCGACAGGGGGCCTCTACGAGCAGTACTTC. It is translated as CASSLSSTGGLYEQYF.

This CDR3 reads CASSLVSGTDTQYF. Here the CDR3 DNA reads TGTGCCAGCAGCTTGGTAAGCGGCACAGATACGCAGTATTTT. V usage is TRBV5-6 and J usage is TRBJ2-3, with no clear D. Trimming took 0 bases from V and 1 from J, leaving 6 bases between them. This CDR3 has 14 residues. Germline assignment: CDR1 SGHDT and CDR2 YYEEEE.

The chain recombines TRBV9 with TRBJ2-5; D is perhaps TRBD1 (5 bases). CDR3 size: 15 residues. The ends were cut back, 4 bases at V and 5 bases at J, with 18 bases in the middle. CDR1 SGDLS and CDR2 YYNGEE come from the germline V gene. CDR3: CASSPFRADTETQYF. The CDR3 DNA reads TGTGCCAGCAGCCCGTTCAGGGCAGACACGGAGACCCAGTACTTC.

This clone was seen only a few times. The chain joins TRBV13 to TRBJ2-7, with D hard to call. The germline gives CDR1 PRHDT, CDR2 FYEKMQ (reference sequence). V dropped 1 base and J dropped 3 bases, with 10 bases sitting between them. This CDR3 has 14 amino acids. CDR3 in amino acids: CASSLAPPYYEQYF. The CDR3 bases are TGTGCCAGCAGCTTAGCCCCGCCATACTACGAGCAGTACTTC.

The rearrangement joins TRBV13 to TRBJ1-2, with D maybe TRBD1 (5 bases). Trimming removed 5 bases from V and 0 bases from J, with 16 bases in between. Germline values: CDR1 PRHDT, CDR2 FYEKMQ (reference sequence). The CDR3 is 16 amino acids. CDR3 nucleotides: TGTGCCAGCAGCCAGGGCTCGGTGAAGTCTAACTATGGCTACACCTTC. It yields the protein CASSQGSVKSNYGYTF.

The rearrangement links TRBV30 to TRBJ2-2; no clear D. Germline CDR1 is GTSNPN and CDR2 is SVGIG (reference sequence). V was trimmed by 7 bases and J by 2 bases, leaving 11 bases between them. This CDR3 contains 13 residues. The CDR3 sequence: CAFDWGNTGELFF. CDR3 in DNA: TGTGCCTTTGACTGGGGAAACACCGGGGAGCTGTTTTTT.

The chain employs TRBV4-1 and TRBJ1-1; TRBD1 matches at 8 bases. The ends lost 1 base at V and 11 bases at J; junction bases unmatched: 12. The CDR3 is 15 residues long. Germline CDR1 reads MGHRA; CDR2 reads YSYEKL. The CDR3 spells CASSQVLLGTGNAFF. CDR3 nucleotide sequence: TGCGCCAGCAGCCAAGTCCTTCTAGGGACAGGAAACGCTTTCTTT.

The chain couples TRBV13 to TRBJ2-1, with TRBD1 identical over 9 bases. V lost 5 bases to trimming and J lost 7 bases; unmatched junction nucleotides: 0. The germline CDR1 and CDR2 sequences are PRHDT and FYEKMQ (reference sequence). The CDR3 is made up of 12 amino acids. The CDR3 reads CASSGQGNEQFF. The CDR3 coding sequence is TGTGCCAGCAGCGGACAGGGGAATGAGCAGTTCTTC.

This clone was seen only a few times. The J gene is TRBJ2-4, the V gene TRBV5-6, with 7 bases identical to TRBD1. Trimming removed 3 bases from V and 8 bases from J; junction bases left unmatched: 8. The CDR3 runs 14 residues. Germline V gene lookup returns CDR1 SGHDT and CDR2 YYEEEE. The CDR3 coding sequence is TGTGCCAGCAGCTCGGGACAGAGAGGACACATTCAGTACTTC. This gives the protein CASSSGQRGHIQYF.

The chain combines TRBV7-9 with TRBJ1-1; tentative D call: TRBD1 (5 bases). CDR3 length: 13 amino acids. Trimming pared 5 bases from V and 4 bases from J, leaving 11 bases between. Per germline, CDR1 SEHNR and CDR2 FQNEAQ (reference sequence). CDR3 loop: CASSPQGSTEAFF. The DNA for the CDR3 is TGTGCCAGCAGCCCTCAGGGTAGCACTGAAGCTTTCTTT.

This rearrangement joins TRBV6-5 to TRBJ2-2; 10 bases agree with TRBD2. The length of the CDR3 is 15 residues. Germline V CDR1 and CDR2: MNHEY, SVGAGI. After removal of 6 bases from V and 5 bases from J, the junction contained 6 bases not matched to a gene. CDR3 region: CASRGLAALTGELFF. In DNA, the CDR3 is TGTGCCAGCAGAGGACTAGCGGCTCTTACCGGGGAGCTGTTTTTT.

J is TRBJ1-6 and V is TRBV2, with TRBD1 matching 7 bases. The J segment lost 7 bases and the V segment lost 4 bases, leaving 4 bases of the junction unmatched. The CDR3 spans 14 residues. Germline CDR1 and CDR2: SNHLY and FYNNEI. Written as DNA, the CDR3 is TGTGCCAGCAGTGGAGGGACAGTGAATTCACCCCTCCACTTT. Amino acid sequence: CASSGGTVNSPLHF. Filled out from reference TRBV2 and TRBJ1-6, the complete variable domain reads EPEVTQTPSHQVTQMGQEVILRCVPISNHLYFYWYRQILGQKVEFLVSFYNNEISEKSEIFDDQFSVERPDGSNFTLKIRSTKLEDSAMYFCASSGGTVNSPLHFGNGTRLTVT.

In the case of this clone: This sample includes further DNA sequences coding for the same CDR3. J is TRBJ2-1 and V is TRBV6-5; 9 positions match TRBD1. The CDR3 totals 15 residues. With V trimmed by 2 bases and J by 7 bases, 6 bases remained unmatched. From germline, CDR1 is MNHEY and CDR2 SVGAGI. CDR3 in DNA: TGTGCCAGCAGTTACGCGGGACAGGGTGTGAATGAGCAGTTCTTC. This translates into CASSYAGQGVNEQFF.

In its sample, this clone was seen a few times. V and J are TRBV7-3 and TRBJ2-3, with unresolved D. There are 15 residues in the CDR3. Germline values: CDR1 SGHTA, CDR2 FQGTGA. Between the trimmed V and J ends, which lost 5 bases and 0 bases, there was a span of 12 bases. The CDR3 protein is CASSEMGGSTDTQYF. CDR3 sequence (DNA): TGTGCCAGCAGCGAAATGGGCGGTAGCACAGATACGCAGTATTTT.